This TCR beta chain was recorded in a study of beta chain features in type 1 diabetes. Sampling consisted of one heparinised blood draw per donor, averaging around 120 mL. All of the isolated RNA was reverse transcribed, so expressed TCRB transcripts were sequenced. Method: immunoSEQ multiplex PCR; TCRdb's copy keeps in-frame clones and lacks some. The table has roughly 310,000 clones, 9.5% to 12% seen once. This CDR3 is built from 16 residues. The V end lost 5 bases, the J end lost 0 bases, and 15 bases lay between the germline ends. Per germline, CDR1 SGDLS and CDR2 YYNGEE. The V and J genes are TRBV9 and TRBJ2-1, with D possibly TRBD2 on 6 matching bases. This receptor was taken from a woman in her twenties or thirties in good health. Sample: naive CD4+ T cells from blood. CDR3 amino acids: CASSSPGLSSYNEQFF. The CDR3, as DNA: TGTGCCAGCAGTTCTCCGGGACTTAGCTCCTACAATGAGCAGTTCTTC.